The 19 T cell receptor beta chains reported below all come from one sample, sequenced in a study of T-cell reconstitution after alpha-beta-depleted transplantation in children. Library preparation (for TCRbeta) was performed with unique molecular identifiers. TCRdb passed the PCR reads through MiXCR, listing each CDR3 protein once. In the table there are some 300,000 distinct CDR3 sequences, 10% of which are singletons. Specimen: PBMCs from the stem cell graft donor, collected from the stem cell graft. The origin of the receptors is a human donor who donated a stem cell graft to a child with acute lymphoblastic leukemia.

The genes are TRBV9 and TRBJ2-1; 9 positions match TRBD2. This CDR3 spans 16 amino acids. V lost 0 bases, J lost 6 bases, and 7 bases stayed unmatched. Per the germline V gene, CDR1 is SGDLS and CDR2 is YYNGEE. This CDR3 is CASSVGGGRARNEQFF. In nucleotides, the CDR3 is TGTGCCAGCAGCGTAGGGGGCGGGAGGGCGCGCAATGAGCAGTTCTTC.

This chain joins TRBV7-2 and TRBJ2-1, with 8 bases matching TRBD2. Losses at the gene ends were 2 bases for V and 9 bases for J; bases not matched to a gene: 6. CDR3 length: 14 residues. CDR1 is SGHTA and CDR2 is FQGNSA in the germline V gene. The CDR3 spells CASSLSRGGIEQFF. DNA for the CDR3: TGTGCCAGCAGCTTAAGCCGGGGGGGTATTGAGCAGTTCTTC.

This clonotype was counted many times. The chain recombines TRBV5-1 with TRBJ2-3, with D possibly called TRBD1 or TRBD2 (6 bases each). Germline lookup yields CDR1 SGHRS and CDR2 YFSETQ. Deletions cut 0 bases from V and 4 bases from J, with 9 bases between. The CDR3 contains 14 residues. This CDR3 is CASSLGGAADTQYF. The CDR3 nucleotides read TGCGCCAGCAGCTTGGGGGGGGCTGCAGATACGCAGTATTTT. The full variable domain, rest sourced from reference TRBV5-1 and TRBJ2-3, is KAGVTQTPRYLIKTRGQQVTLSCSPISGHRSVSWYQQTPGQGLQFLFEYFSETQRNKGNFPGRFSGRQFSNSRSEMNVSTLELGDSALYLCASSLGGAADTQYFGPGTRLTVL.

The table lists this clonotype with a few counts. J is TRBJ2-1 and V is TRBV5-1; 8 nucleotides line up with TRBD2. The CDR3 is made up of 14 amino acids. With V trimmed by 7 bases and J by 1 base, 4 bases remained unmatched. The germline V gene encodes CDR1 SGHRS and CDR2 YFSETQ. The CDR3 DNA reads TGCGCCAGCGGTACTAGCGGTTCCTACAATGAGCAGTTCTTC. Translation gives CASGTSGSYNEQFF.

This clonotype was counted at least ten times. This rearrangement joins TRBV5-1 to TRBJ2-1; no clear D gene. Trimming left V 3 bases short and J 5 bases short, with 6 bases between. Germline CDR1 SGHRS, CDR2 YFSETQ. This CDR3 is built from 12 residues. CDR3 residues: CASSWPNNEQFF. Here the CDR3 DNA reads TGCGCCAGCAGCTGGCCCAACAATGAGCAGTTCTTC.

This clonotype was counted a few times. The chain links TRBV10-2 to TRBJ2-2; TRBD2 matches 8 bases. The CDR3 extends over 15 amino acids. V was pared by 7 bases and J by 6 bases, with 10 bases of the junction left unmatched. From germline, CDR1 is WSHSY and CDR2 SAAADI. The CDR3 reads CASNPAGVASGELFF. CDR3 nucleotide sequence: TGCGCCAGCAATCCAGCGGGAGTTGCATCCGGGGAGCTGTTTTTT.

V and J are TRBV12-3 or TRBV12-4 and TRBJ2-5; 7 bases are a match to TRBD2. CDR3 length: 14 residues. Germline trimming cut 3 bases from V and 5 bases from J; bases unmatched to any gene: 6. The CDR3 DNA sequence: TGTGCCAGCAGTTTGACTGGACTAGGCGAGACCCAGTACTTC. It is translated as CASSLTGLGETQYF.

The chain has TRBV11-2 and TRBJ2-1, with a possible D match to TRBD1 (5 bases). Germline-derived CDR1 and CDR2 are SGHAT and FQNNGV. V was trimmed by 0 bases and J by 10 bases, leaving 13 bases between them. The CDR3 runs 14 residues. In nucleotides, the CDR3 is TGTGCCAGCAGCTTAGATCCTGGGGCCGGGGAGCAGTTCTTC. Amino acids: CASSLDPGAGEQFF. The whole variable domain, remainder taken from reference TRBV11-2 and TRBJ2-1, is EAGVAQSPRYKIIEKRQSVAFWCNPISGHATLYWYQQILGQGPKLLIQFQNNGVVDDSQLPKDRFSAERLKGVDSTLKIQPAKLEDSAVYLCASSLDPGAGEQFFGPGTRLTVL.

J is TRBJ2-5 and V is TRBV7-2; D is ambiguous. Trimming pared 0 bases from V and 1 base from J, leaving 12 bases between. The length of the CDR3 is 16 residues. CDR1 and CDR2 (germline): SGHTA, FQGNSA. The CDR3: CASSLAWRGIQETQYF. The CDR3 DNA reads as TGTGCCAGCAGCTTAGCGTGGCGCGGAATCCAAGAGACCCAGTACTTC. Full variable domain (remainder filled in from reference TRBV7-2 and TRBJ2-5): GAGVSQSPSNKVTEKGKDVELRCDPISGHTALYWYRQSLGQGLEFLIYFQGNSAPDKSGLPSDRFSAERTGGSVSTLTIQRTQQEDSAVYLCASSLAWRGIQETQYFGPGTRLLVL.

This clonotype has only a few counts. This chain connects TRBV7-9 to TRBJ2-1, with 10 nucleotides matching TRBD2. CDR3 length: 14 residues. The V and J ends lost 7 bases and 8 bases, in that order; junction bases with no gene match: 8. Germline CDR1 reads SEHNR; CDR2 reads FQNEAQ (reference sequence). CDR3 coding DNA: TGTGCCAGCACAGTAGCGGGAGGTGTGGATGAGCAGTTCTTC. Translated: CASTVAGGVDEQFF.

This chain joins TRBV6-1 and TRBJ2-1, with D perhaps TRBD1 (5 bases). V was shortened by 6 bases and J by 9 bases, with 15 bases between the two germline ends. CDR1 is MNHNS and CDR2 is SASEGT in the germline V gene. This CDR3 spans 13 amino acids. Here the CDR3 reads CASSRTPSAEQFF. The CDR3 coding sequence is TGTGCCAGCAGCCGGACACCCAGCGCTGAGCAGTTCTTC.

This clonotype was recorded a few times. V is TRBV7-9 and J is TRBJ2-3; D is ambiguous. Per the germline V gene, CDR1 is SEHNR and CDR2 is FQNEAQ (reference sequence). The CDR3 is 15 amino acids. Trimming removed 3 bases from V and 2 bases from J, with 12 bases in between. The CDR3 is CASSFSPGNTDTQYF. The CDR3 coding sequence is TGTGCCAGCAGCTTTTCCCCCGGAAACACAGATACGCAGTATTTT.

The V gene is TRBV2, the J gene TRBJ2-1, with D hard to call. The germline V gene encodes CDR1 SNHLY and CDR2 FYNNEI. This CDR3 spans 11 amino acids. V shed 2 bases and J shed 15 bases, with 11 bases lying between them. Here the CDR3 DNA reads TGTGCCAGCAGTGAATCAGGCACACTGTTCTTC. This codes for CASSESGTLFF.

V gene TRBV20-1 combines with J gene TRBJ1-5; 11 bases are shared with TRBD1. Germline CDR1 is DFQATT and CDR2 is SNEGSKA (reference sequence). The junction had 4 bases not matched to a gene; V was cut back by 3 bases and J by 3 bases. CDR3 size: 15 residues. This CDR3 is CSASGTGGSNQPQHF. The CDR3 bases are TGCAGTGCTAGCGGGACAGGGGGTTCCAATCAGCCCCAGCATTTT.

The chain joins TRBV7-8 to TRBJ1-5; 7 nucleotides agree with TRBD1. V gave up 5 bases and J gave up 9 bases; unmatched junction bases: 19. The germline CDR1 and CDR2 sequences are SGHVS and FQNEAQ. The CDR3 spans 17 residues. CDR3 nucleotide sequence: TGTGCCAGCAGCAACGGGGCCCCGTACAGGGGCGCATGGCCCCAGCATTTT. This encodes CASSNGAPYRGAWPQHF.

The V call is TRBV4-2, the J call TRBJ2-1, with D uncertain. V lost 3 bases, J lost 1 base, and 7 bases lay in between. The V gene's germline CDR1 is LGHNA and CDR2 YNFKEQ. The CDR3 runs 14 residues. The CDR3 DNA reads TGTGCCAGCAGCCACACGGTGTCCTACAATGAGCAGTTCTTC. Its protein is CASSHTVSYNEQFF.

The chain has TRBV27 and TRBJ2-1; a weak D match, TRBD2 (5 bases). The germline V gene encodes CDR1 MNHEY and CDR2 SMNVEV (reference sequence). Trimming took off 3 bases at V and 8 bases at J, with 11 bases between the two ends. The CDR3 runs 13 residues. The CDR3, as DNA: TGTGCCAGCAGTTTCCAGGACGGGGATGAGCAGTTCTTC. This gives the protein CASSFQDGDEQFF.

This clonotype showed up just a few times. CDR3 region: CAISENHRDSSYEQYF. Written as DNA, the CDR3 is TGTGCCATCAGTGAAAACCACCGGGACAGCTCCTACGAGCAGTACTTC. V is TRBV10-3 and J is TRBJ2-7, with 7 bases fitting TRBD1. V was clipped by 3 bases and J by 0 bases; unmatched bases: 8. Germline CDR1 ENHRY, CDR2 SYGVKD. The CDR3 runs 16 residues.

This clonotype was found a few times. The chain links TRBV29-1 to TRBJ2-7; 7 positions match TRBD1. This CDR3 comprises 12 residues. V lost 7 bases, J lost 2 bases, and 5 bases stayed unmatched. CDR1 and CDR2 from the germline V gene are SQVTM and ANQGSEA. The CDR3 nucleotides are TGCAGCGCCACAGGGGATCCCTACGAGCAGTACTTC. It specifies CSATGDPYEQYF.